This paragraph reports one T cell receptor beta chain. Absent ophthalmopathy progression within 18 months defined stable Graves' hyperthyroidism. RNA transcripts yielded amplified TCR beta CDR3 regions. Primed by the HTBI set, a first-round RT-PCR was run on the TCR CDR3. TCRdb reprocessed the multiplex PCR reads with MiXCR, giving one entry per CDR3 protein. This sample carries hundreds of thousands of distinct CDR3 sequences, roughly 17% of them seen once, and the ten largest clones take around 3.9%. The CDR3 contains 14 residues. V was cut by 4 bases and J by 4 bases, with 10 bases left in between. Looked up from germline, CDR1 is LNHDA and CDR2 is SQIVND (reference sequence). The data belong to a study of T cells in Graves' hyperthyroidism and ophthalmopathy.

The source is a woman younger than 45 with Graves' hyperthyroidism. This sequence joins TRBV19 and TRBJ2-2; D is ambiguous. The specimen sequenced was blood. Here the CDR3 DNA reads TGTGCCAGTAGTACCCTGATGGGCACCGGGGAGCTGTTTTTT. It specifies CASSTLMGTGELFF.